This TCR beta chain was sequenced in a study of T cell changes during pregnancy in multiple sclerosis. Clones were sequenced by immunoSEQ multiplex PCR, and TCRdb holds only the in-frame ones, with some missing. This table has 90,000 to 100,000 clones, around 90% appearing once. The CDR3 length is 17 residues. V gave up 2 bases and J gave up 0 bases, with 14 bases separating them. CDR1 is SGHRS and CDR2 is YFSETQ in the germline V gene. The material was peripheral blood, obtained after pregnancy. This sequence was found in a female donor in good health, enrolled as a control in a pregnancy study. The V call is TRBV5-1, the J call TRBJ2-2; TRBD2 might be the D (5 bases). In DNA, the CDR3 is TGCGCCAGCAGCTTTTGGGAGACCCTGTCGAACACCGGGGAGCTGTTTTTT. This translates into CASSFWETLSNTGELFF. The full variable domain, in which reference TRBV5-1 and TRBJ2-2 provide the parts outside the CDR3, is KAGVTQTPRYLIKTRGQQVTLSCSPISGHRSVSWYQQTPGQGLQFLFEYFSETQRNKGNFPGRFSGRQFSNSRSEMNVSTLELGDSALYLCASSFWETLSNTGELFFGEGSRLTVL.